Listed below are T cell receptor beta chains from one sample, sequenced in a study of T cells in Graves' hyperthyroidism and ophthalmopathy. Each CDR3 protein is one row after TCRdb ran MiXCR on the multiplex PCR reads. The sample carries hundreds of thousands of distinct CDR3 sequences, 15% to 20% recorded once. Sequencing was done on a sample of blood. Source of these receptors: a man aged 35-49 years with Graves' ophthalmopathy. CDR3s include the opening cysteine and the closing phenylalanine or tryptophan. A D gene is named only where the DNA matches it firmly. Clone size is given for some rows only: seen once, a few or many times, or a class if the clone is expanded.

abundance	j_gene	len	v_gene	d_gene	CDR3nt	CDR3aa
NA	TRBJ2-7	13	TRBV19	TRBD2	TGTGCCAGTAGCGGGGGGTTCACCTACGAGCAGTACTTC	CASSGGFTYEQYF
few	TRBJ1-1	16	TRBV19	NA	TGTGCCAGTATCGACCCGAGGGGAGCGATGAACACTGAAGCTTTCTTT	CASIDPRGAMNTEAFF
NA	TRBJ2-7	18	TRBV5-1	NA	TGCGCCAGCAGCTTCAAGGGAAGGGGGTCTGATCGCCCCTACGAGCAGTACTTC	CASSFKGRGSDRPYEQYF
many	TRBJ2-7	14	TRBV27	NA	TGTGCCAGCAGTTTAAAACCGATGAGCTACGAGCAGTACTTC	CASSLKPMSYEQYF
NA	TRBJ1-5	15	TRBV5-5	NA	TGTGCCAGCAGCTTGGCAGGGGAAGTCAATCAGCCCCAGCATTTT	CASSLAGEVNQPQHF
NA	TRBJ2-7	16	TRBV5-6	TRBD2	TGTGCCAGCAGCTTGATTCTAGCGGGAGAAACCTACGAGCAGTACTTC	CASSLILAGETYEQYF
few	TRBJ1-1	15	TRBV12-3/TRBV12-4	TRBD1	TGTGCCAGCAGTTCCGGCAGGACAGGGGTAGTTGAAGCTTTCTTT	CASSSGRTGVVEAFF
many	TRBJ2-3	17	TRBV12-5	NA	TGTGCTAGTGGTTTGTCACCGACAGCCCCTCCGGAAGATACGCAGTATTTT	CASGLSPTAPPEDTQYF
few	TRBJ2-1	16	TRBV5-4	NA	TGTGCCAGCAGCTTGATTGGGCTAGGGGGATCCAATGAGCAGTTCTTC	CASSLIGLGGSNEQFF
few	TRBJ2-3	19	TRBV9	TRBD2	TGTGCCAGCAGCGTAGGGCTCCGCGGGACTAGTCGTAGCACAGATACGCAGTATTTT	CASSVGLRGTSRSTDTQYF
NA	TRBJ1-1	14	TRBV6-5	TRBD1	TGTGCCAGCAGTATACTGCAGGGGGCTGAAGTAGGTTTCTTT	CASSILQGAEVGFF
many	TRBJ1-1	14	TRBV2	NA	TGTGCCAGCAGTGACAACACAGTGAACACTGAAGCTTTCTTT	CASSDNTVNTEAFF
NA	TRBJ2-1	14	TRBV9	NA	TGTGCCAGCAGCGACCGCTCGGAGGACAATGAGCAGTTCTTC	CASSDRSEDNEQFF
NA	TRBJ2-7	15	TRBV28	TRBD2	TGTGCCAGCAGTTCCTCTAGCGGGAGCTCCTACGAGCAGTACTTC	CASSSSSGSSYEQYF
few	TRBJ2-3	12	TRBV13	NA	TGTGCCAGCACTGCTTTTGGAGATACGCAGTATTTT	CASTAFGDTQYF
few	TRBJ2-7	16	TRBV6-6	TRBD2	TGTGCCAGCAGTTACTCGACACTAGCGGACTCCTACGAGCAGTACTTC	CASSYSTLADSYEQYF
NA	TRBJ2-3	15	TRBV18	TRBD2	TGTGCCAGCTCACCACGAATAGCGGGGGCGGATACGCAGTATTTT	CASSPRIAGADTQYF
few	TRBJ2-1	16	TRBV28	NA	TGTGCCAGCAGGAACGACAGGACGAGCTCCTACAATGAGCAGTTCTTC	CASRNDRTSSYNEQFF
NA	TRBJ1-2	15	TRBV7-3	NA	TGTGCCAGCAGACTCGGCCCGGGGGCGCAATATGGCTACACCTTC	CASRLGPGAQYGYTF
NA	TRBJ1-1	14	TRBV29-1	NA	TGCAGCGCTACGCCGGGACACCTGAACACTGAAGCTTTCTTT	CSATPGHLNTEAFF
few	TRBJ2-1	15	TRBV28	TRBD2	TGTGCCAGCCGCTATAGCGGGGTAGGATACAATGAGCAGTTCTTC	CASRYSGVGYNEQFF
NA	TRBJ2-7	16	TRBV15	TRBD2	TGTGCCACCAGCAGTAGACTAGCGGAGAGCTCCTACGAGCAGTACTTC	CATSSRLAESSYEQYF
many	TRBJ2-1	15	TRBV12-3/TRBV12-4	NA	TGTGCCAGCAGTTACCGACAGGCTGGGGGTACTGAGCAGTTCTTC	CASSYRQAGGTEQFF
few	TRBJ2-7	16	TRBV5-1	NA	TGCGCCAGCAGCTTAGGTCCTAGCAGAAGCTCCTACGAGCAGTACTTC	CASSLGPSRSSYEQYF
many	TRBJ1-1	15	TRBV6-2/TRBV6-3	NA	TGTGCCAGCAGTTACTCGAGTTCGGCCCACACTGAAGCTTTCTTT	CASSYSSSAHTEAFF
few	TRBJ2-1	16	TRBV9	NA	TGTGCCAGCAGCGTAGATGCGGCCTGGTTCTACAATGAGCAGTTCTTC	CASSVDAAWFYNEQFF
few	TRBJ2-1	13	TRBV29-1	TRBD1	TGCAGCGCATGGACAGGGTCTTACAATGAGCAGTTCTTC	CSAWTGSYNEQFF
NA	TRBJ1-1	12	TRBV7-9	TRBD1	TGTGCCAGCAGCTCAGAGGACAGGGGAGCTTTCTTT	CASSSEDRGAFF
many	TRBJ2-1	14	TRBV28	TRBD2	TGTGCCAGCAGATCCTTAGCGGGATACGGTGAGCAGTTCTTC	CASRSLAGYGEQFF